The following is a T cell receptor beta chain sequence with its context. This receptor's antigen is unknown. Base quality data are lacking; no much larger clone is found one base away. Collaborating institutions collected whole blood in K2EDTA tubes following their own protocols. For TCRbeta analysis, collaborators shipped samples in one of three forms: frozen whole blood, isolated PBMCs, or DNA extracted from either of those sample types. The CDR3 goes from the cysteine to the phenylalanine over 12 residues. The only DNA kept is the CDR3, 36 bases in frame from the first base. The V end loses 1 base and the J end loses 5 bases, and a stretch of 6 bases separates them. As encoded in the germline V gene, CDR1 is MNHNS while CDR2 is SASEGT. These data come from a study of blood T cell repertoires in COVID-19 (dated by TCRdb to 2020 to 2021). For the study in its entirety: Samples from collaborators originated in the United States, Italy and Spain and spanned both the acute and convalescent phases of COVID-19. The material from the prospective study consisted of cDNA or gDNA derived from T cells, B-cell-depleted T cells, or PBMCs. Subjects who had been exposed to COVID-19, were actively infected with it, or had recovered from it provided the deeply sampled blood TCRbeta repertoires that made up the dataset. The repertoires were released in a freely available public database meant as a resource for research on the immune response to SARS-CoV-2. Samples were obtained from the ongoing ImmuneRACE study (first 160 participants) and from 1,000 to 1,500 subjects provided by 6 global collaborators. A de-identified subject ID, COVID-19 status, age in years and sex were almost always included in the sample metadata. Where HLA class I and class II types were available, the types were taken from metadata supplied by the sample provider, not from assay-based typing. The full study reports these points: The amount of clinical and demographic metadata varied by source and participant and was provided uncurated.

TCRbeta CDR3 regions were amplified from genomic DNA using the immunoSEQ Assay, a bias-controlled multiplex PCR. In the paper's pipeline: The number of nucleated cells in each sample was estimated by amplification of reference gene primers within the assay. To quantify the absolute abundance of each unique TCRbeta CDR3 rearrangement, sequence reads were collapsed and filtered. For each sample, productive Simpson clonality was calculated by taking the square root of Simpson's diversity index across productive rearrangements. This immuneACCESS table, as held by TCRdb, lists in-frame sequences with V and J called but not all clones. Of the missing ones, under half trace to an unresolved V gene in checked studies; the others have no known cause. V and J calls and clone size are those listed in that table; D and trimming were worked out from the DNA. For this sample the table gives around 69,000 clones, of which about 91% were detected only once. Less than 5.5% of the sample is held by the ten biggest clonotypes.

This chain is built from TRBV6-1 and TRBJ2-7; perhaps TRBD1 is the D gene, with 6 bases matching. This receptor was identified in a woman in her fifties or sixties with active COVID-19. The sample was peripheral blood. This receptor carries the CDR3 CASSEEGDEQYF. The bases read TGTGCCAGCAGTGAAGAGGGGGACGAGCAGTACTTC.